This entry lists 24 T cell receptor beta chains sequenced from one sample in a study of T cell repertoires in cytomegalovirus infection (dated by TCRdb to between 2017 and 2020). The sample's treatment or condition, from its label and the paper: in vitro stimulation with specific CMV peptide epitopes to enrich CMV-specific T cells. Sequencing was performed on an Illumina HiSeq 1500. Using fastp trimming at Q25 and MiXCR clonotype assembly, TCRdb reanalyzed the public sequencing data and kept in-frame beta chains. Each record represents a unique CDR3 protein, reported with the most common genes and DNA among its rows. This sample gives around 800,000 distinct CDR3 sequences in total; less than 35% of them show up just once. In total, the top ten clones hold around 12% of the sample. The antigens for these receptors are not known. Sequenced material: cultured CD8+ T cells from PBMCs, taken from culture after CMV antigen stimulation. The receptors shown here come from a human donor in good health (CMV status not recorded). Some clones in this sample may be carry-over from other donors' samples.

J is TRBJ1-1 and V is TRBV6-1, with a possible D match to TRBD1 (5 bases). Trimming shortened V by 6 bases and J by 4 bases, and 15 bases separated the two germline ends. CDR1 is MNHNS, CDR2 SASEGT, per germline. The CDR3 is 14 residues long. The CDR3 region has the DNA TGTGCCAGCAGCCCCCAGGGACGGTTCACTGAAGCTTTCTTT. Protein sequence: CASSPQGRFTEAFF.

This clonotype turned up a few times. The chain links TRBV28 to TRBJ2-7, with 7 bases that match TRBD1. This CDR3 contains 12 residues. CDR1 and CDR2 (germline): MDHEN, SYDVKM. Germline trimming cut 7 bases from V and 3 bases from J; bases unmatched to any gene: 3. The CDR3 reads CASTRTGYEQYV. CDR3 in DNA: TGTGCCAGCACCAGGACAGGCTACGAGCAGTACGTC.

The genes are TRBV29-1 and TRBJ2-7, with D unresolved. Germline assignment: CDR1 SQVTM and CDR2 ANQGSEA. This CDR3 has 13 amino acids. V shed 6 bases and J shed 0 bases, with 12 bases lying between them. The CDR3 DNA reads TGCAGCGTGCGGACCGGCGCCTCCTACGAGCAGTACTTC. Translating it yields CSVRTGASYEQYF.

V usage is TRBV10-1 and J usage is TRBJ2-1; TRBD1 matches at 9 bases. This CDR3 has 16 residues. J lost 7 bases, V lost 6 bases, and 13 bases had no gene match. Per the germline V gene, CDR1 is WNHNN and CDR2 is SYGVQD (reference sequence). CDR3 sequence: CASSKTTGQGRNEQFF. The CDR3 nucleotides are TGCGCCAGCAGCAAAACTACGGGACAGGGCAGAAATGAGCAGTTCTTC.

This clonotype has a count of ten or more. The chain employs TRBV7-6 and TRBJ1-1; TRBD1 is a possible D gene (5 bases). Germline V lookup: CDR1 SGHVS, CDR2 FNYEAQ. The CDR3 runs to 18 residues. V lost 5 bases to trimming and J lost 0 bases, with 22 bases between them. Here the CDR3 DNA reads TGTGCCAGCAGCCCTACGGGCGGGACGGATCATATGAACACTGAAGCTTTCTTT. The encoded protein is CASSPTGGTDHMNTEAFF. The full variable domain, with the rest looked up from reference TRBV7-6 and TRBJ1-1, is GAGVSQSPRYKVTKRGQDVALRCDPISGHVSLYWYRQALGQGPEFLTYFNYEAQQDKSGLPNDRFSAERPEGSISTLTIQRTEQRDSAMYRCASSPTGGTDHMNTEAFFGQGTRLTVV.

The chain links TRBV15 to TRBJ2-7; D assignment may be TRBD1 or TRBD2 (5 bases each). Germline V CDR1 and CDR2: LNHNV, YYDKDF (reference sequence). There are 14 residues in the CDR3. V lost 5 bases, J lost 0 bases, and 11 bases lay in between. DNA for the CDR3: TGTGCCACCAGCGAGGGCAGGGCCTCCTACGAGCAGTACTTC. This gives the protein CATSEGRASYEQYF.

This clonotype was seen a handful of times. The chain carries TRBV7-9 and TRBJ2-1; TRBD1 matches 7 bases. The CDR3 loop spans 16 amino acids. With V trimmed by 5 bases and J by 5 bases, 12 bases remained unmatched. CDR1 and CDR2 (germline): SEHNR, FQNEAQ (reference sequence). CDR3 sequence: CASSPISGTVNNEQFF. In nucleotides, the CDR3 is TGTGCCAGCAGCCCAATATCCGGGACAGTAAACAATGAGCAGTTCTTC.

The chain has TRBV19 and TRBJ1-2; a possible D gene is TRBD1 (5 bases). The CDR3 is made up of 18 amino acids. V was shortened by 0 bases and J by 0 bases, with 17 bases between the two germline ends. CDR1 is LNHDA and CDR2 is SQIVND in the germline V gene (reference sequence). This CDR3 is CASSIDPVPTAANYGYTF. The DNA of the CDR3 is TGTGCCAGTAGTATAGATCCTGTACCGACAGCAGCTAACTATGGCTACACCTTC.

This clonotype was counted between two and nine times. This chain joins TRBV7-8 and TRBJ2-5; 7 nucleotides agree with TRBD1. V shed 3 bases, J shed 5 bases, and the junction held 15 bases outside the gene matches. The CDR3 runs to 17 residues. Germline assignment: CDR1 SGHVS and CDR2 FQNEAQ. Here the CDR3 reads CASSLGTAAYLTETQYF. The CDR3 bases are TGTGCCAGCAGCTTGGGGACAGCCGCTTATTTAACGGAGACCCAGTACTTC.

V is TRBV19 and J is TRBJ2-7; no reliable D call. The CDR3 consists of 14 residues. V lost 1 base to trimming and J lost 2 bases, with 9 bases between them. Germline CDR1 and CDR2: LNHDA and SQIVND (reference sequence). The CDR3 sequence is CASSIGDIPYEQYF. The CDR3 nucleotides are TGTGCCAGTAGTATAGGCGACATCCCCTACGAGCAGTACTTC.

The genes are TRBV5-4 and TRBJ1-1, with a tentative D call TRBD1 (5 bases). This CDR3 is built from 15 residues. CDR1 and CDR2 from the germline V gene are SGHNT and YYREEE (reference sequence). Trimming pared 4 bases from V and 2 bases from J, leaving 15 bases between. The CDR3: CASSDLGGTNTEAFF. The CDR3 coding sequence is TGTGCCAGCAGCGACCTTGGCGGGACCAACACTGAAGCTTTCTTT.

This clonotype was detected a few times. The V gene is TRBV7-8, the J gene TRBJ2-5; 8 positions match TRBD1. Trimming cost V 8 bases and J 9 bases; bases outside gene matches: 8. The CDR3 totals 12 residues. From germline, CDR1 is SGHVS and CDR2 FQNEAQ. CDR3: CASRGQGMAQYF. In DNA, the CDR3 is TGTGCCAGCCGAGGACAGGGAATGGCCCAGTACTTC. Filled out from reference TRBV7-8 and TRBJ2-5, the complete variable domain reads GAGVSQSPRYKVAKRGQDVALRCDPISGHVSLFWYQQALGQGPEFLTYFQNEAQLDKSGLPSDRFFAERPEGSVSTLKIQRTQQEDSAVYLCASRGQGMAQYFGPGTRLLVL.

This chain links TRBV6-8 with TRBJ1-2; TRBD1 might be the D (6 bases). The length of the CDR3 is 15 residues. Trimming shortened V by 5 bases and J by 3 bases, and 16 bases separated the two germline ends. The germline gives CDR1 MNHGY, CDR2 SAAAGT. The CDR3 is CASSTDRRIHYGYTF. DNA for the CDR3: TGTGCCAGCAGTACTGACAGGCGGATCCACTATGGCTACACCTTC.

This clonotype has only a few counts. The rearrangement links TRBV4-2 to TRBJ1-1; D may be TRBD1 (5 bases). Per germline, CDR1 LGHNA and CDR2 YNFKEQ. The CDR3 loop spans 17 amino acids. Trimming shortened V by 1 base and J by 0 bases, and 15 bases separated the two germline ends. For the CDR3, the DNA is TGTGCCAGCAGCCAAGTGGGGGAAGTGTCCATGAACACTGAAGCTTTCTTT. It is translated as CASSQVGEVSMNTEAFF.

The genes are TRBV24-1 and TRBJ1-2; TRBD1 agrees at 7 bases. J was trimmed by 3 bases and V by 9 bases; bases with no gene match: 6. The CDR3 has 13 residues. Looked up from germline, CDR1 is KGHDR and CDR2 is SFDVKD. CDR3: CATAQGEDYGYTF. The CDR3 DNA reads TGTGCCACCGCCCAGGGGGAGGACTATGGCTACACCTTC.

This chain uses TRBV9 with TRBJ1-1, with a weak D call TRBD1 (5 bases). The CDR3 runs 16 residues. Trimming removed 2 bases at V and 4 bases at J, with 18 bases between. CDR1 SGDLS and CDR2 YYNGEE come from the germline V gene. The CDR3 DNA is TGTGCCAGCAGCGTGGATTACGGCTCCCAGGGCACTGAAGCTTTCTTT. It is translated as CASSVDYGSQGTEAFF.

This clonotype was counted ten times or more. The gene calls are TRBV7-8 and TRBJ2-7, with TRBD1 matching 7 bases. Unmatched junction bases numbered 10, after V lost 5 bases and J lost 6 bases. The CDR3 is 14 amino acids. CDR1 is SGHVS, CDR2 FQNEAQ, per germline. CDR3 in DNA: TGTGCCAGCAGCCTGCGCGGACAGGCCCTCGAGCAGTACTTC. This encodes CASSLRGQALEQYF.

V gene TRBV6-1 combines with J gene TRBJ2-1; unclear D gene. Between the trimmed V and J ends, which lost 5 bases and 0 bases, there was a span of 14 bases. The V gene's germline CDR1 is MNHNS and CDR2 SASEGT. There are 16 residues in the CDR3. The CDR3 DNA reads TGTGCCAGCAGTTTACCGGGCTTGAGCTCCTACAATGAGCAGTTCTTC. This codes for CASSLPGLSSYNEQFF.

This sequence joins TRBV28 and TRBJ2-7; D may match TRBD1 or TRBD2 (5 bases each). V lost 8 bases, J lost 5 bases, and 10 bases lay in between. Germline V lookup: CDR1 MDHEN, CDR2 SYDVKM. The CDR3 spans 11 residues. CDR3 coding DNA: TGTGCCAGCGGTTGGGGGAACGAGCAGTACGTC. This sequence encodes CASGWGNEQYV.

About this clonotype: This may come from a read error, since a much larger clone is one base off. V gene TRBV7-6 combines with J gene TRBJ1-1, with D perhaps TRBD1 (6 bases). CDR1 is SGHVS and CDR2 is FNYEAQ in the germline V gene. The CDR3 loop spans 14 amino acids. CDR3 in DNA: TGTGTCAGCAGCTTAGGCAGGGGAGGCACTGAAGCTTTCTTT. Its translation: CVSSLGRGGTEAFF. Variable domain in full (rest from reference TRBV7-6 and TRBJ1-1): GAGVSQSPRYKVTKRGQDVALRCDPISGHVSLYWYRQALGQGPEFLTYFNYEAQQDKSGLPNDRFSAERPEGSISTLTIQRTEQRDSAMYRCVSSLGRGGTEAFFGQGTRLTVV.

This clonotype occurred many times. This chain joins TRBV7-6 and TRBJ2-2; D possibly corresponds to TRBD2 (5 bases). Germline assignment: CDR1 SGHVS and CDR2 FNYEAQ. Trimming stripped 2 bases from V and 0 bases from J, with 13 bases between. The CDR3 length is 17 residues. CDR3 nucleotides: TGTGCCAGCAGCTTACGACCTCCGGGGACGAACACCGGGGAGCTGTTTTTT. This gives the protein CASSLRPPGTNTGELFF.

This clonotype appeared a few times. CDR3 coding DNA: TGTGCCAGCAGTTTAGTTAGCATCCTTTATAATTCACCCCTCCACTTT. It translates to CASSLVSILYNSPLHF. This rearrangement joins TRBV12-3 or TRBV12-4 to TRBJ1-6; the D is unclear. The CDR3 runs to 16 residues. V was pared by 1 base and J by 4 bases, with 11 bases between.

This clonotype appeared many times. The V call is TRBV12-3 or TRBV12-4, the J call TRBJ2-1, with a weak D call TRBD2 (5 bases). The V gene lost 1 base and the J gene lost 0 bases, with 13 bases spanning the gap. CDR3 length: 17 amino acids. The CDR3 bases are TGTGCCAGCAGTTTAGGCCCAGACTACAGCTCCTACAATGAGCAGTTCTTC. This gives the protein CASSLGPDYSSYNEQFF.

There are a few counts of this clonotype. V usage is TRBV9 and J usage is TRBJ1-6; no clear D. V was shortened by 3 bases and J by 5 bases, with 12 bases between the two germline ends. The CDR3 extends over 15 amino acids. In germline, CDR1 is SGDLS, CDR2 YYNGEE. The CDR3 loop is CASSDGIADNSPLHF. In DNA form, the CDR3 reads TGTGCCAGCAGCGACGGGATCGCCGATAATTCACCCCTCCACTTT.